This T cell receptor (beta chain) was documented in a study of blood T cell repertoires in COVID-19. As for the study in general: The analysed material was cDNA or gDNA that came from T cells, B-cell-depleted T cells, or PBMCs.

Seattle enrolled patients during active infection and tracked them longitudinally. Germline V CDR1 and CDR2: SGHRS, YFSETQ. The V gene end was trimmed by 6 bases and the J gene end by 3 bases; junction bases not matched to a gene: 4. The CDR3 has 14 residues. Per the original methods: Reference gene primer amplification in the assay estimated nucleated cell counts. Some clones are missing from TCRdb's copy, which holds only in-frame ones; the method was immunoSEQ multiplex PCR. V and J calls and clone size come straight from that table; D and trimming were deduced from the DNA. The sample lists 300,000 to 350,000 clones; almost 90% were seen once.

This TCR derives from a woman between 65 and 79 years old with COVID-19, enrolled during active disease. The sequenced sample was peripheral blood. This chain connects TRBV5-1 to TRBJ2-3, with 10 bases fitting TRBD2. CDR3 coding DNA: TGCGCCAGCAAACCACTAGCGGGGACAGATACGCAGTATTTT. This codes for CASKPLAGTDTQYF.